These T cell receptor beta chains were read from a single sample in a study of blood T cell repertoires in COVID-19. Assay: immunoSEQ multiplex PCR; the TCRdb copy retains only in-frame clones and omits some. The table records about 180,000 clones, 89% of them present only once. The sequencing input was peripheral blood. All receptors come from a young man who had recovered from COVID-19. Both conserved end residues are part of each CDR3. The order of the fields is J gene, V gene, D gene, clone size, CDR3 DNA, CDR3 protein. The D gene is left open where the match is weak. Where a row states a size, it is once, few, many or the class of an expanded clone; other rows omit it.

TRBJ2-2 TRBV5-1 - - TGCGCCAGCAGCTTGGTCCTAAACACCGGGGAGCTGTTTTTT CASSLVLNTGELFF
TRBJ2-5 TRBV7-2 TRBD1 - TGTGCCAGCAGCTACAAGGGGGCACGTGAGACCCAGTACTTC CASSYKGARETQYF
TRBJ1-1 TRBV6-6 - - TGTGCCAGCAGTCCCTATTTGAACACTGAAGCTTTCTTT CASSPYLNTEAFF
TRBJ1-1 TRBV25-1 - once TGTGCCAGCACACGGGGCACTGAAGCTTTCTTT CASTRGTEAFF
TRBJ2-4 TRBV19 - - TGTGCCAGTAGTATAACACACCGCTCTATGGAGCTAGCCAAAAACATTCAGTACTTC CASSITHRSMELAKNIQYF
TRBJ1-6 TRBV5-1 - many TGCGCCAGCAGCTCGGGTCGAGGGCAGAGTTCACCCCTCCACTTT CASSSGRGQSSPLHF
TRBJ2-1 TRBV11-2 - - TGTGCCAGCACCTCTCCGAGAGATGGCTACAATGAGCAGTTCTTC CASTSPRDGYNEQFF
TRBJ1-1 TRBV6-5 - - TGTGCCAGCTGGCTGGCCCTGAACACTGAAGCTTTCTTT CASWLALNTEAFF
TRBJ2-2 TRBV5-4 TRBD1 - TGTGCCAGCAGCCGCGGACAGGCGAACACCGGGGAGCTGTTTTTT CASSRGQANTGELFF
TRBJ1-1 TRBV27 - - TGTGCCAGCAGTTTAAACAGGAACACTGAAGCTTTCTTT CASSLNRNTEAFF
TRBJ1-1 TRBV3-1/TRBV3-2 - few TGTGCCAGCAGCCAAGAACAGACGAACACTGAAGCTTTCTTT CASSQEQTNTEAFF
TRBJ1-5 TRBV5-6 - - TGTGCCAGCAGCTTGGGTGCGGGCCCGCCGCATTTT CASSLGAGPPHF
TRBJ2-1 TRBV12-3/TRBV12-4 - - TGTGCCAGCAGGAGGGCGAATGAGCAGTTCTTC CASRRANEQFF
TRBJ2-6 TRBV9 TRBD2 - TGTGCCAGCAGCCGAGAGGGACTAGGTGCCCTAGGGGCCAACGTCCTGACTTTC CASSREGLGALGANVLTF
TRBJ1-5 TRBV7-8 - - TGTGCCAGCAGCTCGGCAGGGCGGCCAGGCGATCAGCCCCAGCATTTT CASSSAGRPGDQPQHF
TRBJ1-5 TRBV2 TRBD1 - TGTGCCAGCAGCGACCGGGACAGGAATCAGCCCCAGCATTTT CASSDRDRNQPQHF
TRBJ2-1 TRBV6-5 TRBD1 - TGTGCCAGCAGTTTGGACAGGTGGATCTACAATGAGCAGTTCTTC CASSLDRWIYNEQFF
TRBJ1-6 TRBV27 TRBD1 - TGTGCCAGCAGTCCCGGGACAGGGGTTTCACCCCTCCACTTT CASSPGTGVSPLHF
TRBJ1-1 TRBV29-1 - - TGCAGCGCCTGCCGGGGGGCAATGAACACTGAAGCTTTCTTT CSACRGAMNTEAFF
TRBJ2-7 TRBV7-9 TRBD2 - TGTGCCAGCAGCTCTGGACTAGCGAAAGCCGAGCAGTACTTC CASSSGLAKAEQYF
TRBJ2-3 TRBV4-2 TRBD2 - TGTGCCAGCACCAAGACTAGCGGGAGTGGCACAGATACGCAGTATTTT CASTKTSGSGTDTQYF
TRBJ2-7 TRBV20-1 TRBD2 - TGCAGTGCTAGTGCGGGGACTAGCGGGAGGGGGTCCTACGAGCAGTACTTC CSASAGTSGRGSYEQYF
TRBJ2-3 TRBV2 - - TGTGCCAGCAGGGCGCGGTGGGGCACAGATACGCAGTATTTT CASRARWGTDTQYF
TRBJ1-5 TRBV28 TRBD1 - TGTGCCAGCAGGGACCGGGACAGGGGCAGCAATCAGCCCCAGCATTTT CASRDRDRGSNQPQHF
TRBJ2-3 TRBV3-1/TRBV3-2 TRBD2 once TGTGCCAGCAGCCAAGCGAGGTTAGCGGGAGGCCGGTACACAGATACGCAGTATTTT CASSQARLAGGRYTDTQYF
TRBJ2-1 TRBV19 - - TGTGCCAGTACCACAGGGTTCACCTACAATGAGCAGTTCTTC CASTTGFTYNEQFF
TRBJ2-1 TRBV10-1 - - TGCGCCAGCGGTCCCGGGGGGCTGGGGAATGGGCAGTTCTTC CASGPGGLGNGQFF
TRBJ2-1 TRBV7-3 TRBD1 - TGTGCCAGCAGCCCCCGGGACAGGGGCAATGAGCAGTTCTTC CASSPRDRGNEQFF
TRBJ1-1 TRBV5-6 - - TGTGCCAGCAGCTTGGGACAAACGGTGAACACTGAAGCTTTCTTT CASSLGQTVNTEAFF